This record concerns one TCR beta chain sequence. Antigen specificity is unknown. The source of the sample is a study of OX40 agonist ivuxolimab in advanced cancers. As for the study in general: An agonistic anti-OX40 (CD134) antibody, ivuxolimab, was used to treat the patients. Those treated in dose escalation had hepatocellular carcinoma, melanoma, renal cell cancer or head and neck cancer.

Broader study findings: Blood T cells, both CD4+ and CD8+, expanded clonally by week 6 at 0.1 to 3.0 mg/kg.

Measured with immunoSEQ multiplex PCR; TCRdb has only the in-frame clones, and not every one. Of more than 60,000 clones listed, approximately 86% are singletons. This CDR3 contains 14 residues. Germline CDR1 and CDR2: SGDLS and YYNGEE. V was pared by 5 bases and J by 4 bases, with 1 base of the junction left unmatched. This sample comprised CD4+ or CD8+ T cells sorted from blood, obtained in a trial of the OX40 agonist ivuxolimab. The V and J genes are TRBV9 and TRBJ2-2; TRBD1 agrees at 11 bases. The receptor's source is an adult with an advanced solid tumor such as melanoma, head and neck, liver or kidney cancer. The CDR3 sequence: CASRGTGGTGELFF. CDR3 nucleotide sequence: TGTGCCAGCAGGGGGACAGGGGGCACCGGGGAGCTGTTTTTT.